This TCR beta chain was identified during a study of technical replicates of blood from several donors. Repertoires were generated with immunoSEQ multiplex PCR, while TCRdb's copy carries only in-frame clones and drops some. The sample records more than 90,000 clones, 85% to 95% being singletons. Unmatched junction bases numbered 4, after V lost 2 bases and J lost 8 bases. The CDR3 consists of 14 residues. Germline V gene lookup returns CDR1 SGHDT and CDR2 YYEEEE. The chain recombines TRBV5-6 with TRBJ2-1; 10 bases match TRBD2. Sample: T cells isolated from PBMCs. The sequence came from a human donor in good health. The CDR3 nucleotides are TGTGCCAGCAGCTTTCTAGCGGGAGTGCATGAGCAGTTCTTC. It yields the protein CASSFLAGVHEQFF.